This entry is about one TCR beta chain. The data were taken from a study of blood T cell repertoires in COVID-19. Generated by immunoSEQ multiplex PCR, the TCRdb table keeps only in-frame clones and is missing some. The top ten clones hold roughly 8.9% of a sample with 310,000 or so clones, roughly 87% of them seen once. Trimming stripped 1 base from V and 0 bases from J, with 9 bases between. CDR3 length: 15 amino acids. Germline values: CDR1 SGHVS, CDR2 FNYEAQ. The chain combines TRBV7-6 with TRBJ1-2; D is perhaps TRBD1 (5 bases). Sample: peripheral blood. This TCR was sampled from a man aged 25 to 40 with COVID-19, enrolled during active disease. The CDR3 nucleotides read TGTGCCAGCAGCTTAGTCAGGGAACCTAACTATGGCTACACCTTC. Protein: CASSLVREPNYGYTF.